The 18 T cell receptor beta chains below were found in one sample sequenced in a study of blood T cells in healthy people across ages. Primers used in a second PCR of roughly 6 to 12 cycles were a sample-barcoded 5' primer and a J-beta primer mix. TCRdb reprocessed the 5' RACE reads via MiXCR and lists one record per CDR3 protein. The sample carries approximately 850,000 distinct CDR3 sequences, about 42% recorded once. The sequenced sample was blood. The receptors shown here come from a man aged 60 to 69 in good health.

This clonotype was observed at least ten times. The chain couples TRBV6-1 to TRBJ1-2, with no clear D. The CDR3 loop spans 11 amino acids. Germline CDR1 is MNHNS and CDR2 is SASEGT. V shed 4 bases and J shed 1 base, with 1 base lying between them. This chain's CDR3 is CASSVNYGYTF. The CDR3 region has the DNA TGTGCCAGCAGTGTTAACTATGGCTACACCTTC.

As for this clonotype: A read error is possible here, since a much larger clone lies one base away. The V call is TRBV20-1, the J call TRBJ2-5; no definite D call. The CDR3 spans 14 residues. Trimming left V 0 bases short and J 13 bases short, with 21 bases between. The germline V gene encodes CDR1 DFQATT and CDR2 SNEGSKA (reference sequence). In nucleotides, the CDR3 is TGCAGTGCTAGAGATCTAGTCGGATCCTACGAGCGGTACTTC. Amino acids: CSARDLVGSYERYF.

The chain employs TRBV18 and TRBJ2-5, with 7 bases aligning to TRBD1. CDR1 is KGHSH and CDR2 is LQKENI in the germline V gene. This CDR3 comprises 14 residues. The V gene end was trimmed by 3 bases and the J gene end by 4 bases; junction bases not matched to a gene: 5. The CDR3 is CASSPGQAVETQYF. The CDR3 DNA is TGTGCCAGCTCACCTGGACAGGCGGTAGAGACCCAGTACTTC.

In its sample, this clonotype was seen many times. The chain combines TRBV6-2 or TRBV6-3 with TRBJ2-5; D not resolved. The germline V and J ends were trimmed by 6 bases and 3 bases, with 5 bases remaining between them. The CDR3 loop spans 11 amino acids. Germline values: CDR1 MNHEY, CDR2 SVGEGT. CDR3 region: CASSYEETQYF. CDR3 sequence (DNA): TGTGCCAGCAGCTATGAAGAGACCCAGTACTTC.

V gene TRBV4-3 combines with J gene TRBJ2-5, with D perhaps TRBD1 or TRBD2 (6 bases each). The length of the CDR3 is 15 residues. Trimming shortened V by 0 bases and J by 11 bases, and 19 bases separated the two germline ends. Germline V lookup: CDR1 LGHNA, CDR2 YSLEER. DNA of the CDR3: TGCGCCAGCAGCCAAGAACCGAGGGGGGACAATGAGCAGTACTTC. This gives the protein CASSQEPRGDNEQYF.

This chain uses TRBV12-3 or TRBV12-4 with TRBJ2-7; TRBD1 might be the D (5 bases). Trimming cost V 7 bases and J 2 bases, with 12 bases left between them. This CDR3 has 13 amino acids. Here the CDR3 DNA reads TGTGCCAGCAACGAAGGGGCCGCCTACGAGCAGTACTTC. Translation gives CASNEGAAYEQYF.

This chain connects TRBV2 to TRBJ2-5; D might be TRBD1 or TRBD2, each matching 5 bases. Trimming left V 6 bases short and J 4 bases short, with 9 bases between. The CDR3 covers 12 residues. Per the germline V gene, CDR1 is SNHLY and CDR2 is FYNNEI. The CDR3 region is CASRGDGETQYF. The CDR3 nucleotides read TGTGCCAGCAGGGGGGACGGAGAGACCCAGTACTTC.

This clonotype showed up just a few times. The chain has TRBV7-2 and TRBJ1-4; D perhaps matches TRBD1 (5 bases). Per the germline V gene, CDR1 is SGHTA and CDR2 is FQGNSA. This CDR3 is 15 amino acids long. Deletions cut 5 bases from V and 0 bases from J, with 10 bases between. In DNA form, the CDR3 reads TGTGCCAGCAGCCTCCGACAGACAACTAATGAAAAACTGTTTTTT. Translated, it gives CASSLRQTTNEKLFF.

CDR3 nucleotide sequence: TGCAGTGCTGACGCGCTAAATGAGCAGTTCTTC. It codes for CSADALNEQFF. The chain is built from TRBV20-1 and TRBJ2-1; unclear D gene. V lost 5 bases to trimming and J lost 7 bases, with 9 bases between them. The CDR3 contains 11 residues. CDR1 and CDR2 (germline): DFQATT, SNEGSKA (reference sequence).

This clonotype was counted between two and nine times. J is TRBJ1-6 and V is TRBV5-8, with TRBD1 as a possible D gene (5 bases). CDR3 length: 15 amino acids. V lost 0 bases and J lost 3, with 7 bases in between. Germline loops: CDR1 SGHTS, CDR2 YDEGEE. In DNA form, the CDR3 reads TGTGCCAGCAGCTTGGGGGGCCTCTATAATTCACCCCTCCACTTT. It specifies CASSLGGLYNSPLHF.

This rearrangement joins TRBV2 to TRBJ2-5, with 8 bases matching TRBD2. Germline-derived CDR1 and CDR2 are SNHLY and FYNNEI. The V and J ends lost 4 bases and 4 bases, in that order; junction bases with no gene match: 5. This CDR3 is built from 14 residues. The CDR3 region is CASSGGLALETQYF. DNA of the CDR3: TGTGCCAGCAGTGGAGGACTAGCCCTAGAGACCCAGTACTTC.

This chain connects TRBV6-2 or TRBV6-3 to TRBJ1-6, with no clear D. The CDR3 sequence is 16 residues long. The V end lost 0 bases, the J end lost 9 bases, and 15 bases lay between the germline ends. Germline CDR1 MNHEY, CDR2 SVGEGT. CDR3 in amino acids: CASSYSQADGGSPLHF. Here the CDR3 DNA reads TGTGCCAGCAGTTACTCTCAGGCTGATGGTGGTTCACCCCTCCACTTT.

This clonotype turned up a few times. The gene calls are TRBV27 and TRBJ2-3; maybe TRBD2 (5 bases). V was shortened by 3 bases and J by 3 bases, with 10 bases between the two germline ends. The CDR3 contains 14 residues. The germline V gene has CDR1 MNHEY and CDR2 SMNVEV (reference sequence). CDR3 region: CASSLEAATDTQYF. The CDR3 DNA is TGTGCCAGCAGTTTGGAGGCAGCGACAGATACGCAGTATTTT.

The rearrangement uses TRBV5-1 and TRBJ1-5; tentatively, D is TRBD1 (5 bases). V shed 2 bases and J shed 3 bases, with 15 bases lying between them. CDR1 is SGHRS and CDR2 is YFSETQ in the germline V gene. The CDR3 totals 16 residues. As DNA, the CDR3 is TGCGCCAGCAGCTTTTCGCCGGGGGGAATCAATCAGCCCCAGCATTTT. As protein: CASSFSPGGINQPQHF.

This clonotype has more than one count but fewer than ten. This rearrangement joins TRBV6-1 to TRBJ2-1, with D uncertain. CDR1 is MNHNS, CDR2 SASEGT, per germline. Between the trimmed V and J ends, which lost 6 bases and 2 bases, there was a span of 8 bases. The CDR3 is 13 amino acids. In DNA form, the CDR3 reads TGTGCCAGCAGCCCCCGGGCCTACAATGAGCAGTTCTTC. This translates into CASSPRAYNEQFF.

The chain links TRBV6-6 to TRBJ1-5, with 7 bases that match TRBD1. Germline V lookup: CDR1 MNHNY, CDR2 SVGAGI (reference sequence). The trim removed 1 base at V and 6 bases at J, leaving 3 bases unmatched. CDR3 size: 14 residues. The CDR3, as DNA: TGTGCCAGCAGTTACTTGTCAGGGGGTCAGCCCCAGCATTTT. This translates into CASSYLSGGQPQHF.

This clonotype was seen repeatedly, ten times or more. The V call is TRBV12-3 or TRBV12-4, the J call TRBJ2-4; D is possibly TRBD2 (6 bases). V gave up 7 bases and J gave up 0 bases, with 13 bases separating them. This CDR3 is built from 15 residues. CDR3 amino acids: CASMGAGLAKNIQYF. In DNA, the CDR3 is TGTGCCAGCATGGGCGCGGGGTTAGCCAAAAACATTCAGTACTTC.

The chain employs TRBV12-5 and TRBJ2-3; D remains ambiguous. Trimming removed 2 bases from V and 1 base from J, with 10 bases in between. CDR1 is LGHNT and CDR2 is FRNRAP in the germline V gene. The CDR3 has 15 amino acids. CDR3 region: CASGLLRSGTDTQYF. In nucleotides, the CDR3 is TGTGCTAGTGGTTTGCTTCGTTCTGGCACAGATACGCAGTATTTT.